This TCR beta chain was sequenced in a study of cytomegalovirus exposure and HLA in healthy donors. Overall study context: Of all 400 or so donors who were genotyped, around 82% belonged to the Caucasian-associated ancestry cluster.

The trim removed 5 bases at V and 5 bases at J, leaving 14 bases unmatched. Germline lookup yields CDR1 SGHVS and CDR2 FNYEAQ. This CDR3 is built from 16 residues. Researchers ran the PCR with 60 Vbeta and 13 Jbeta primers. TCRdb's table, derived via immunoSEQ multiplex PCR, lists solely in-frame clones and lacks some. The table lists some 190,000 clones, roughly four fifths of them singletons. This sequence was found in a woman aged 30 to 39 in good health and CMV-seropositive. Sequencing was performed on PBMCs. The V gene is TRBV7-6, the J gene TRBJ2-5; TRBD2 agrees at 7 bases. CDR3 nucleotide sequence: TGTGCCAGCAGCCCTCGACTAGCAGACCCTCTGGAGACCCAGTACTTC. Amino acids: CASSPRLADPLETQYF.